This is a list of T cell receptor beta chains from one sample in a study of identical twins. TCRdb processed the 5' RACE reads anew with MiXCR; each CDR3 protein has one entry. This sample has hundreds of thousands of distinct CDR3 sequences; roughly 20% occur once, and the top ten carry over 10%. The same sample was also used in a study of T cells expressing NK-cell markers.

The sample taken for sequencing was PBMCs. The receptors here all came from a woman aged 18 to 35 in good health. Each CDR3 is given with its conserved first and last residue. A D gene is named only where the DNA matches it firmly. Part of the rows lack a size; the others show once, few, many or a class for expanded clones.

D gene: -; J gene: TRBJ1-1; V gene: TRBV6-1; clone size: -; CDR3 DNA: TGTGCCAGCAGCATATCAGGGGCCCTTAACACTGAAGCTTTCTTT; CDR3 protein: CASSISGALNTEAFF
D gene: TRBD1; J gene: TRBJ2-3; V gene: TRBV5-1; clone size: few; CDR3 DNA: TGCGCCAGCAGCTTGGCCGAGGGGACAGGGACAGATACGCAGTATTTT; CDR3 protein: CASSLAEGTGTDTQYF
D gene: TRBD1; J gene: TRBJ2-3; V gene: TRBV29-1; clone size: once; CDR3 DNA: TGCAGCGCCAGAAAGGGGGCCCCCACAGATACGCAGTATTTT; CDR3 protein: CSARKGAPTDTQYF
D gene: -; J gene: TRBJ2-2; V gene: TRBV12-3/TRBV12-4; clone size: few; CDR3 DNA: TGTGCCAGCAGTTTTTTAGAGGAGCTGTTTTTT; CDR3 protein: CASSFLEELFF
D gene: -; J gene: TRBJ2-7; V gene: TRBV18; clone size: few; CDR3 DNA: TGTGCCAGCTCACCAAAGGAGGCCTACGAGCAGTACTTC; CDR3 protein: CASSPKEAYEQYF
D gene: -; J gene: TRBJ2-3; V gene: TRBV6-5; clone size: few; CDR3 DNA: TGTGCCAGCAGTTACTGGGGGCTCGCAGATACGCAGTATTTT; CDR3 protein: CASSYWGLADTQYF
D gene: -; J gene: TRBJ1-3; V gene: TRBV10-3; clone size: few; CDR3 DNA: TGTGCCATCAGTGAGTCGTGGCCTCCGGGAAACACCATATATTTT; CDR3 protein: CAISESWPPGNTIYF
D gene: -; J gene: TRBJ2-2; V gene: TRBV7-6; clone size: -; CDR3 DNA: TGTGCCAGCAGCTTAATACGGACGGGTGGTACCGGGGAGCTGTTTTTT; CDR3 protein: CASSLIRTGGTGELFF
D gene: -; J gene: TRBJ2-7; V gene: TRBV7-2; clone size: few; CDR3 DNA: TGTGCCAGCAGCAGACAGACACACTACGAGCAGTACTTC; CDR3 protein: CASSRQTHYEQYF
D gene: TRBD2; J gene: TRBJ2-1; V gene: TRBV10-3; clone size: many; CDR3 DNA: TGTGCCATCAGTGAAGGGCTAGCGGATTACAATGAGCAGTTCTTC; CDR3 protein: CAISEGLADYNEQFF
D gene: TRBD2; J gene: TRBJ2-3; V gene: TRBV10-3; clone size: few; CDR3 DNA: TGTGCCATCAGTGGATTAGCGGGGACGAGCACAGATACGCAGTATTTT; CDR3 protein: CAISGLAGTSTDTQYF
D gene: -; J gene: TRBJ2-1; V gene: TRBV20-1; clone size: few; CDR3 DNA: TGCAGTGCTAGCGACGGCCGCTCCTACAATGAGCAGTTCTTC; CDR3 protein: CSASDGRSYNEQFF
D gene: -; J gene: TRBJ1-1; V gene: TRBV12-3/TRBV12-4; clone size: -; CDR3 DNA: TGTGCCAGCAGTTCGATGGACGGCGCTGAAGCTTTCTTT; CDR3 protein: CASSSMDGAEAFF
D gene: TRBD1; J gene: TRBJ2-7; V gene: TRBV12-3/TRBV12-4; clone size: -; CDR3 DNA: TGTGCCAGCAGTTCGTTGGACAGGGGGCCCCTCGAGCAGTACTTC; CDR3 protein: CASSSLDRGPLEQYF
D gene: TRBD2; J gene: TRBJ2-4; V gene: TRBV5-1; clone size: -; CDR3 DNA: TGCGCCAGCAGCGTAGGGGAGGGCAAAAACATTCAGTACTTC; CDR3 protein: CASSVGEGKNIQYF
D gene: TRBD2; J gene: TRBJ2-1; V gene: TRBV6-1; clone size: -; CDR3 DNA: TGTGCCAGCAGAGAAGCGGGAGGGGAAGACAATGAGCGGTTCTTC; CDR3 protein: CASREAGGEDNERFF
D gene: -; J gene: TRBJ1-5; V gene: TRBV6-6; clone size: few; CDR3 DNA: TGTGCCAGCAGTTACGATCAGCCCCAGCATTTT; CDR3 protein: CASSYDQPQHF
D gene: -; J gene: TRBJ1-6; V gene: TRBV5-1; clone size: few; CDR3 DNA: TGCGCCAGCAGCTCGGATGATATGAATTCACCCCTCCACTTT; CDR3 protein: CASSSDDMNSPLHF
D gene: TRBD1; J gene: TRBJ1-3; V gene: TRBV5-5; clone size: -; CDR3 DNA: TGTGCCAGCAGCTCAGGGGGCACTGGAAACACCATATATTTT; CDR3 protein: CASSSGGTGNTIYF
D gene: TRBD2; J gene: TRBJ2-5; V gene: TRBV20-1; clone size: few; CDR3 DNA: TGCAGTGCTAGAGAGCTTGCAGCGGGGTTACAAGAGACCCAGTACTTC; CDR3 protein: CSARELAAGLQETQYF
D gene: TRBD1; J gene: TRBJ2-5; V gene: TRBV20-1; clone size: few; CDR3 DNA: TGCGGTACTCGGACAGGGTTTAGGGAGACCCAGTACTTC; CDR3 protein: CGTRTGFRETQYF
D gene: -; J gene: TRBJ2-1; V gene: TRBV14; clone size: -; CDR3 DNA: TGTGCCAGCAGCTCCATGGGGGGGCGATCTGAGCAGTTCTTC; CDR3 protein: CASSSMGGRSEQFF
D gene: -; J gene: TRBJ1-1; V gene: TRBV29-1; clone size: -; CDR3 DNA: TGCAGCGTTGAAGACCTGGGGGACTTT; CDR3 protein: CSVEDLGDF
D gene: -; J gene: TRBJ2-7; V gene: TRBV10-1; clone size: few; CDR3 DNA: TGCGCCAGCAGTGAGTACGCGGGGGCAAGTAGGGGCGAGCAGTACTTC; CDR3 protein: CASSEYAGASRGEQYF
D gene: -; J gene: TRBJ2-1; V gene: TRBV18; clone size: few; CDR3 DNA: TGTGCCAGCTCACCTCAGGTCCTAAGCTCCTACAATGAGCAGTTCTTC; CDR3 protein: CASSPQVLSSYNEQFF
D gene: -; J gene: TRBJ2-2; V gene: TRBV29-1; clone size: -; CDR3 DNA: TGCAACCCACAAGATCGGGAAGAAGTCGGGGAGCTGTTTTTT; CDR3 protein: CNPQDREEVGELFF
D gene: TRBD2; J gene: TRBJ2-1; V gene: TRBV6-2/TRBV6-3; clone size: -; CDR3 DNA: TGTGCCAGCAGTTACTCCTCCGGGACTAGAGACAATGAGCAGTTCTTC; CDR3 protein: CASSYSSGTRDNEQFF
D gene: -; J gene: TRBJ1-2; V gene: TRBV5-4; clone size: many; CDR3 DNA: TGTGCCAGCAGCTTGACGACGGTCTCGTATGGCTACACCTTC; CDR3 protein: CASSLTTVSYGYTF
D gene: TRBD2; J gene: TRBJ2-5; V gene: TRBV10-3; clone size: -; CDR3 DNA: TGTGCCATCAGGGCTTCAGCGGGAGGCAGAGAGACCCAGTACTTC; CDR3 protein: CAIRASAGGRETQYF
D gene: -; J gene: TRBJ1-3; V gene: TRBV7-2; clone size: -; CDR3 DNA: TGTGCCAGCAGTCAACAGGTCGGGGGCCACACCATATATTTT; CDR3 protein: CASSQQVGGHTIYF
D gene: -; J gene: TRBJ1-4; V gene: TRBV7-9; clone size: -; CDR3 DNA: TGTGCCAGCAGCCGACTGTTGGGGGATTGGAATGAAAAACTGTTTTTT; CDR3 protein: CASSRLLGDWNEKLFF
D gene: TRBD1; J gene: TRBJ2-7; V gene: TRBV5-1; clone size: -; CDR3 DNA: TGCGCCAGCAGCCAGGACAGGGGATTAAGCTCCTACGAGCAGTACTTC; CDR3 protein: CASSQDRGLSSYEQYF
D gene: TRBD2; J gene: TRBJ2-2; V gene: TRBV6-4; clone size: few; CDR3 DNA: TGTGCCAGCAGTGAAGAGACGGGGGGGTCCGGGGAGCTGTTTTTT; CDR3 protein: CASSEETGGSGELFF
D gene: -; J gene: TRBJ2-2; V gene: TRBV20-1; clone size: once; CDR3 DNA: TGCAGTGCTTGGGCGGCAAACACCGGGAAGCTGTTTTTT; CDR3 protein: CSAWAANTGKLFF
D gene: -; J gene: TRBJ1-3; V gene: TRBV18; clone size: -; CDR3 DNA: TGTGCCAGCTCACCGGATGGAAACACCATATATTTT; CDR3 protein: CASSPDGNTIYF
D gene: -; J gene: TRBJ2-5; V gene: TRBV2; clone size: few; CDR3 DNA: TGTGCCAGCGCGCGGGACAACCAAGAGACCCAGTACTTC; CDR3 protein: CASARDNQETQYF
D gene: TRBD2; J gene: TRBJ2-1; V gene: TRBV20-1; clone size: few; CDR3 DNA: TGCAGTGCTAGAATAGCGGGAGGCCCGGGGGCTCGCAATGAGCAGTTCTTC; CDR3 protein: CSARIAGGPGARNEQFF
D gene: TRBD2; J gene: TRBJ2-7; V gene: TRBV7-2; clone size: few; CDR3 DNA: TGTGCCAGCAGCTTCCTAGCGGGTGGGGCTGGCGAGCAGTACTTC; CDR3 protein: CASSFLAGGAGEQYF
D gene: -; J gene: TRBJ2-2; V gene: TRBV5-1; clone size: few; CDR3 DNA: TGCGCCAGCAGCTTGTCACCCGCGAACACCGGGGAGCTGTTTTTT; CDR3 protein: CASSLSPANTGELFF
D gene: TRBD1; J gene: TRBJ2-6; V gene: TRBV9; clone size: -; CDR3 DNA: TGTGCCAGCAGCGTATCAACAGGGGTGCGCTCTGGGGCCAACGTCCTGACTTTC; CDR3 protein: CASSVSTGVRSGANVLTF
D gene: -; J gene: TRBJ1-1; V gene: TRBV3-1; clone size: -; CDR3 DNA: TGTGCCAGCAGTCGGGACGGGAACACTGAAGCTTTCTTT; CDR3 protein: CASSRDGNTEAFF